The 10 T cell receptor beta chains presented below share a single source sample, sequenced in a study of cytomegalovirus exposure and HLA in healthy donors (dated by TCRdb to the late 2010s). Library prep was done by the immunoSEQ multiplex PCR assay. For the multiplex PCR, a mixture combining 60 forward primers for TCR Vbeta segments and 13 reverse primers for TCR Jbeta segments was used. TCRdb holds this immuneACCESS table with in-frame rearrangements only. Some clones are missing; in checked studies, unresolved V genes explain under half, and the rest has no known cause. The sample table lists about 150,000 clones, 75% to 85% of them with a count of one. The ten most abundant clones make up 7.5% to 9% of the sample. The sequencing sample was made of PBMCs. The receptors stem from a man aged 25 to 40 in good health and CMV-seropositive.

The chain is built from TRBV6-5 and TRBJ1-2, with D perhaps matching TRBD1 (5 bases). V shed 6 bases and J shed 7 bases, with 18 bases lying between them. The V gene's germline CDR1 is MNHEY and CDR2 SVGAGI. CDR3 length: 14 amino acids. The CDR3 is CASRPHRPTGGYTF. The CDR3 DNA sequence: TGTGCCAGCAGGCCTCACAGGCCAACGGGTGGCTACACCTTC.

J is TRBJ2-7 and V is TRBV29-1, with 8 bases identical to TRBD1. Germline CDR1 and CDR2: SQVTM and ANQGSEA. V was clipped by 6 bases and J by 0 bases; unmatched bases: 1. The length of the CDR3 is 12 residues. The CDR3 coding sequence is TGCAGCGTAGGACAGGGCTCCTACGAGCAGTACTTC. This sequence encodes CSVGQGSYEQYF.

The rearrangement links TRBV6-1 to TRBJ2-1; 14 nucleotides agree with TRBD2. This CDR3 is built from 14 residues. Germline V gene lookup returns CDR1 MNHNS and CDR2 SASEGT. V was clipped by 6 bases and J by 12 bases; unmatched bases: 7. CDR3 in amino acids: CASSGTSGSTVQFF. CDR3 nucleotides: TGTGCCAGCAGCGGGACTAGCGGGAGCACAGTGCAGTTCTTC.

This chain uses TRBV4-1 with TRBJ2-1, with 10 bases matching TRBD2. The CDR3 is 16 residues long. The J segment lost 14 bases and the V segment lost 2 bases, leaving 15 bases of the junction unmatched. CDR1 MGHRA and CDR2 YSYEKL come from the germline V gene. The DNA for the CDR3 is TGCGCCAGCAGCCAACTCCCACGGGGACTAGCGTCTGGGGAGTTCTTC. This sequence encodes CASSQLPRGLASGEFF.

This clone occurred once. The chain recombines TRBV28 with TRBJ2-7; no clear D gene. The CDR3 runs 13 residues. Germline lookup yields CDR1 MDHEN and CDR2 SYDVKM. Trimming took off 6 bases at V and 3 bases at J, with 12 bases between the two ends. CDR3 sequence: CASSHTDYYEQYF. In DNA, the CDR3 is TGTGCCAGCAGCCATACAGATTACTACGAGCAGTACTTC.

CDR3 in DNA: TGTGCCAGCAGCTTACTAGCGCTCCAAGAGACCCAGTACTTC. It yields the protein CASSLLALQETQYF. This chain connects TRBV28 to TRBJ2-5, with 7 nucleotides matching TRBD2. Germline values: CDR1 MDHEN, CDR2 SYDVKM. V lost 6 bases to trimming and J lost 1 base; unmatched junction nucleotides: 5. The CDR3 loop spans 14 amino acids.

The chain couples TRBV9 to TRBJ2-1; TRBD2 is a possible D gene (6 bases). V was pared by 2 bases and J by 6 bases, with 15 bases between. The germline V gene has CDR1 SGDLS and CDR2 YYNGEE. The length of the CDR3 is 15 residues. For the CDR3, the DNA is TGTGCCAGCAGCGTCTCCCCCGGGAGTGGCAATGAGCAGTTCTTC. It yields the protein CASSVSPGSGNEQFF.

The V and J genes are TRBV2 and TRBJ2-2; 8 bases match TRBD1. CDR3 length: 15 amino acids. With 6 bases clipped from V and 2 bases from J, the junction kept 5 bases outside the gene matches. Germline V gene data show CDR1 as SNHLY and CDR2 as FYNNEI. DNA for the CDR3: TGTGCCAGCAGACCCGGACAGGGTAACACCGGGGAGCTGTTTTTT. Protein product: CASRPGQGNTGELFF.

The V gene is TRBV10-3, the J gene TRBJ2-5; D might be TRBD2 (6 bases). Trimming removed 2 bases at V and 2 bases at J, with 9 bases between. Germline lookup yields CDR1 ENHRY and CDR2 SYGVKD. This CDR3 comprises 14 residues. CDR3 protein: CAISEGAGQETQYF. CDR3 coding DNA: TGTGCCATCAGTGAGGGGGCGGGACAAGAGACCCAGTACTTC.

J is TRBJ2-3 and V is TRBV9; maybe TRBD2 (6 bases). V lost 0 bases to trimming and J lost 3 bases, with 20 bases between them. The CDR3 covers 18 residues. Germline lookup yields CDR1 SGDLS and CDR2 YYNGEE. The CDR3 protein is CASSVGVGETRRTDTQYF. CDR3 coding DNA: TGTGCCAGCAGCGTAGGCGTCGGGGAGACTAGGAGGACAGATACGCAGTATTTT.